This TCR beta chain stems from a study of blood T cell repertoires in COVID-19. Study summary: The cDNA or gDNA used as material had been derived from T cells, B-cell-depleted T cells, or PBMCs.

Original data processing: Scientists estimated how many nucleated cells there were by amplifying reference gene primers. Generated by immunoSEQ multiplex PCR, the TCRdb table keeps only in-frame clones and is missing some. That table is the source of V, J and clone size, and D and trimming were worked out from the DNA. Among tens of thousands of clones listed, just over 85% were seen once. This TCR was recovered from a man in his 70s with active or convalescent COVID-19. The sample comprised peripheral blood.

CDR3: CASSPQLGGILYNEQFF. The CDR3 nucleotides are TGTGCCAGCTCACCACAGCTTGGCGGGATCCTCTACAATGAGCAGTTCTTC. This chain uses TRBV18 with TRBJ2-1, with a tentative D call TRBD2 (6 bases). Germline CDR1 is KGHSH and CDR2 is LQKENI. There are 17 residues in the CDR3. V was pared by 1 base and J by 3 bases, with 16 bases between.